These T cell receptor beta chains were read from a single sample in a study of blood T cell repertoires in COVID-19. The protocol was immunoSEQ multiplex PCR, while the TCRdb copy is restricted to in-frame clones and leaves out a portion. The sample contains more than 100,000 clones, around three quarters of which appear only once. What was sequenced was peripheral blood. These receptors all stem from a woman aged 80 or over with acute or convalescent COVID-19. Each CDR3 is given with its conserved first and last residue. D genes are given only for firm matches. A clone size is listed for some rows: how often the clone was seen (once, few, many), or a class if it is expanded.

abundance	d_gene	v_gene	j_gene	CDR3aa	CDR3nt
NA	NA	TRBV18	TRBJ1-1	CASSPGRFVTEAFF	TGTGCCAGCTCACCAGGCAGGTTTGTCACTGAAGCTTTCTTT
NA	NA	TRBV19	TRBJ1-2	CASYRASIGYTF	TGTGCCAGTTACAGGGCGAGCATCGGCTACACCTTC
NA	TRBD1	TRBV13	TRBJ1-4	CASSLGQGAANEKLFF	TGTGCCAGCAGCTTAGGGCAGGGGGCGGCTAATGAAAAACTGTTTTTT
NA	NA	TRBV19	TRBJ1-1	CASSPLFGSEAFF	TGTGCCAGTAGTCCTCTTTTCGGTTCTGAAGCTTTCTTT
once	NA	TRBV7-8	TRBJ1-4	CASSHPGATNEKLFF	TGTGCCAGCAGCCACCCGGGGGCAACTAATGAAAAACTGTTTTTT
few	TRBD1	TRBV4-1	TRBJ2-5	CASSHPGQQETQYF	TGCGCCAGCAGCCACCCGGGACAGCAAGAGACCCAGTACTTC
NA	NA	TRBV30	TRBJ1-3	CAWSLGDSGNTIYF	TGTGCCTGGAGTCTCGGGGATTCTGGAAACACCATATATTTT
NA	NA	TRBV12-3/TRBV12-4	TRBJ1-5	CASSLGRVQPQHF	TGTGCCAGCAGTTTGGGGAGGGTCCAGCCCCAGCATTTT
NA	NA	TRBV5-1	TRBJ2-3	CASSLAVTSTDTQYF	TGCGCCAGCAGCTTGGCCGTAACTAGCACAGATACGCAGTATTTT
NA	TRBD1	TRBV7-2	TRBJ2-2	CASSPGTANTGELFF	TGTGCCAGCAGCCCTGGGACAGCTAACACCGGGGAGCTGTTTTTT
few	NA	TRBV25-1	TRBJ1-2	CASRGGAPGYTF	TGTGCCAGCAGGGGCGGGGCGCCCGGCTACACCTTC
NA	TRBD1	TRBV28	TRBJ1-2	CATGTAPLNYGYTF	TGTGCCACCGGGACAGCTCCCCTAAACTATGGCTACACCTTC
once	TRBD2	TRBV7-9	TRBJ2-3	CASSAGTRGTDTQYF	TGTGCCAGCAGCGCAGGGACTAGGGGCACAGATACGCAGTATTTT
NA	TRBD2	TRBV7-8	TRBJ2-7	CASSLAWVKREVSYEQYF	TGTGCCAGCAGCTTAGCGTGGGTGAAGCGGGAGGTCTCCTACGAGCAGTACTTC
NA	TRBD1	TRBV6-5	TRBJ1-2	CASGQGGFYGYTF	TGTGCCAGTGGACAGGGGGGCTTCTATGGCTACACCTTC
NA	NA	TRBV3-1/TRBV3-2	TRBJ1-4	CASSLRRAPNEKLFF	TGTGCCAGCAGTCTAAGGAGGGCTCCGAATGAAAAACTGTTTTTT